This T cell receptor (beta chain) was recovered during a study of blood T cell repertoires in COVID-19. Study context: Specimens from acute and convalescent COVID-19 originated in the United States, Italy and Spain.

Per the original data handling: Estimation of nucleated cell counts was performed using reference gene primer amplification. Using immunoSEQ multiplex PCR, the repertoire was profiled, and TCRdb retains in-frame clones only, with some absent. That table is the source of V, J and clone size, and D and trimming were worked out from the DNA. The sample has about 370,000 clones; roughly nine tenths are singletons. Participant reports of clinical history set cohort assignment. Symptom resolution, clearance, or two negative PCRs marked donors in Cohort 3 as recovered. CDR3 size: 16 residues. Per germline, CDR1 MNHEY and CDR2 SVGAGI. Trimming pared 0 bases from V and 2 bases from J, leaving 11 bases between.

This sequence was found in a man younger than 35 who had recovered from COVID-19. The chain combines TRBV6-5 with TRBJ2-1; D is undetermined. The source material was PBMCs or T cells enriched from blood (not recorded which). CDR3 residues: CASSYSFSAAYNEQFF. The CDR3 bases are TGTGCCAGCAGTTACTCTTTTTCGGCGGCCTACAATGAGCAGTTCTTC.